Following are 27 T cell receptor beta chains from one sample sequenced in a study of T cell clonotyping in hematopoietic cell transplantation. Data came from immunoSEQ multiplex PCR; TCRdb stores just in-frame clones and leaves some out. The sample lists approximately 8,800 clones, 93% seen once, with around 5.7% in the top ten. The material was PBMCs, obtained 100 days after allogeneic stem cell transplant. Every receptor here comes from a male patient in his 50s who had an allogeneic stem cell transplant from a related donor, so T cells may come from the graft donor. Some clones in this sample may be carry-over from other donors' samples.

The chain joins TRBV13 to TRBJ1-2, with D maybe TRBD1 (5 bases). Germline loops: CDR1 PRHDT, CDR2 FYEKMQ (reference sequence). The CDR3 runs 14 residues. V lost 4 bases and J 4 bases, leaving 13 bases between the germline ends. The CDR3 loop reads CASSSPGGGYGYTF. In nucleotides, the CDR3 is TGTGCCAGCAGCTCCCCGGGCGGGGGCTATGGCTACACCTTC.

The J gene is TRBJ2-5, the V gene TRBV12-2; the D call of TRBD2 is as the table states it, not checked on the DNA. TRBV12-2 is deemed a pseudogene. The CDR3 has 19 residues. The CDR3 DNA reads TGTGCAAGTCGCTTAGAAAGATTTCTACAGCGGTGTGAAGAGGAGACCCAGTACTTC. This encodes CASRLERFLQRCEEETQYF.

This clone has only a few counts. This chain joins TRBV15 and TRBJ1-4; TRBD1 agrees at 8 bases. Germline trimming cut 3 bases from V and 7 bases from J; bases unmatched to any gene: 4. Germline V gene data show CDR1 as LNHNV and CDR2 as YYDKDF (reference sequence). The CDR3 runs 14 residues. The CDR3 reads CATSSGQGAEKLFF. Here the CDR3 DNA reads TGTGCCACCAGCAGTGGACAGGGTGCTGAAAAACTGTTTTTT.

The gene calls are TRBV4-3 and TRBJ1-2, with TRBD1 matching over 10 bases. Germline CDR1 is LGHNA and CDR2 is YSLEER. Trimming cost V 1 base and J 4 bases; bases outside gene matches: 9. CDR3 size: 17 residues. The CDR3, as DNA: TGCGCCAGCAGCCAAGGGATACGGGGACAGGGGATCTATGGCTACACCTTC. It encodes CASSQGIRGQGIYGYTF.

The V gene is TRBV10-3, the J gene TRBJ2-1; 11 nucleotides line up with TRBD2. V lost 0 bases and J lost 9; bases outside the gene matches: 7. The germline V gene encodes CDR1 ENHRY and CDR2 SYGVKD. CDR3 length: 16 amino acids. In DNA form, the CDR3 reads TGTGCCATCAGTGAGTCTCTAGCGGGAGGTGGAGGTGAGCAGTTCTTC. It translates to CAISESLAGGGGEQFF.

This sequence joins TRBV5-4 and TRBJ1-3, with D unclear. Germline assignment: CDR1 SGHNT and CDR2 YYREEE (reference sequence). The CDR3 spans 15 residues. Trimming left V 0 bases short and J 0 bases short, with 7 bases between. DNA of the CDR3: TGTGCCAGCAGCTTGGGCGGAAGCTCTGGAAACACCATATATTTT. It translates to CASSLGGSSGNTIYF.

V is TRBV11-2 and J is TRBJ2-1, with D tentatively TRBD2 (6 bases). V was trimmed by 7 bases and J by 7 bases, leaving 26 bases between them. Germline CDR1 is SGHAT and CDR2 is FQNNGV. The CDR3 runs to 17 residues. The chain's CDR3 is CASTPTTGTSLGNEQFF. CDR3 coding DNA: TGTGCCAGCACGCCAACCACCGGGACTTCCTTGGGGAATGAGCAGTTCTTC.

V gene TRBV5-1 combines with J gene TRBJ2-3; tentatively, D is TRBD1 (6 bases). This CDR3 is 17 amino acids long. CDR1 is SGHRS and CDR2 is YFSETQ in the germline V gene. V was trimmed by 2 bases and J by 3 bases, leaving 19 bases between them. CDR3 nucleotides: TGCGCCAGCAGCTTAGGGCTGACAGGCCGATCTACAGATACGCAGTATTTT. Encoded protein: CASSLGLTGRSTDTQYF.

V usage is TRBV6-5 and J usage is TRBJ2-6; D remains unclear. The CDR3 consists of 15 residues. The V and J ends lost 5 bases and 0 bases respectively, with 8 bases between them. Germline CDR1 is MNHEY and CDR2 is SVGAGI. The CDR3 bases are TGTGCCAGCAGTGCTTGGGTCTCTGGGGCCAACGTCCTGACTTTC. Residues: CASSAWVSGANVLTF.

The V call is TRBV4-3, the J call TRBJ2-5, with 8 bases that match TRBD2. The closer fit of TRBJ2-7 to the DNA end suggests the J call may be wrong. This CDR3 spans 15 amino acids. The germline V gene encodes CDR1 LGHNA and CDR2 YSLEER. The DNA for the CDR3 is TGCGCCAGCAGCCGGGAAAATAGCGGGGACTACGAGCAGTACTTC. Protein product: CASSRENSGDYEQYF.

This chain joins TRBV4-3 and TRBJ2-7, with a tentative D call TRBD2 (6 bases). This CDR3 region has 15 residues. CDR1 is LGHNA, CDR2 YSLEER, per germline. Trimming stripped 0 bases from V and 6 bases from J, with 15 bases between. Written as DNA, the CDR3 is TGCGCCAGCAGCCAAGATCTACTAGCCAAGGCCGAGCAGTACTTC. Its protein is CASSQDLLAKAEQYF.

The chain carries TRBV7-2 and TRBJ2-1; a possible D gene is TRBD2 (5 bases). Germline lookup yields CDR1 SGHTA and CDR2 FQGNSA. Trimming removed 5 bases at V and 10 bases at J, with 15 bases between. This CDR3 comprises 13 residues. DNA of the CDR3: TGTGCCAGCAGCGTCCCCCTAGCTGGGGAGCAGTTCTTC. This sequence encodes CASSVPLAGEQFF.

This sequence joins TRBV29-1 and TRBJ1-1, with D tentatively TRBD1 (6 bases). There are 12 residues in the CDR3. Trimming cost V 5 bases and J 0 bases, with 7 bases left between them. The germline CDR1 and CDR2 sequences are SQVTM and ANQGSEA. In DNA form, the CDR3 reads TGCAGCGTTCGACAGGTGAACACTGAAGCTTTCTTT. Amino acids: CSVRQVNTEAFF.

CDR3 DNA: TGTGCCAGCAGTGAAGTGGACCTTACAGGGAACTATGGCTACACCTTC. It specifies CASSEVDLTGNYGYTF. This chain joins TRBV6-1 and TRBJ1-2; maybe TRBD1 (6 bases). The germline V gene encodes CDR1 MNHNS and CDR2 SASEGT. V was shortened by 1 base and J by 2 bases, with 14 bases between the two germline ends. The CDR3 runs 16 residues.

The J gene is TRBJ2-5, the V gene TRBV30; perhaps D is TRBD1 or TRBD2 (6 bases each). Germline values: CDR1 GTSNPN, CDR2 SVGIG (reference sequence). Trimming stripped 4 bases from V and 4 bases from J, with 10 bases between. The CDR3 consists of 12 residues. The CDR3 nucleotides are TGTGCCTGGACCGGAGGGGGAGAGACCCAGTACTTC. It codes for CAWTGGGETQYF.

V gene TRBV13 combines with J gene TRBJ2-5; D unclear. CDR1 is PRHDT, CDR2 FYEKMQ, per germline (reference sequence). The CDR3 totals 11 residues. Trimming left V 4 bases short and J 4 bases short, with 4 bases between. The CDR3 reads CASSYAETQYF. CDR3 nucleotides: TGTGCCAGCAGCTACGCAGAGACCCAGTACTTC.

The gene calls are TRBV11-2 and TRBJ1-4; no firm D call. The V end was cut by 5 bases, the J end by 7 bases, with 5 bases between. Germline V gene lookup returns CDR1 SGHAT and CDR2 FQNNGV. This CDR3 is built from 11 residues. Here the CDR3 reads CASSAREKLFF. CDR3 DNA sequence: TGTGCCAGCAGCGCACGTGAAAAACTGTTTTTT.

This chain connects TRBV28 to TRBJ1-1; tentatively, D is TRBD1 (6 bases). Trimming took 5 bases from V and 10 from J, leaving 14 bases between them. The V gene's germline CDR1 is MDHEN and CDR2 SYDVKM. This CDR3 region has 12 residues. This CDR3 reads CASSPIQGPAFF. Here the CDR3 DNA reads TGTGCCAGCAGTCCTATACAGGGTCCAGCTTTCTTT.

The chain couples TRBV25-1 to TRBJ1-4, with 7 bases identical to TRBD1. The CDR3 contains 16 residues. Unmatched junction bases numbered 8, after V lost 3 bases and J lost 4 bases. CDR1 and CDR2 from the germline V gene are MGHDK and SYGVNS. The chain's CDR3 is CASSEPSRGDNEKLFF. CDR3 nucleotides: TGTGCCAGCAGTGAGCCCTCCAGGGGGGATAATGAAAAACTGTTTTTT.

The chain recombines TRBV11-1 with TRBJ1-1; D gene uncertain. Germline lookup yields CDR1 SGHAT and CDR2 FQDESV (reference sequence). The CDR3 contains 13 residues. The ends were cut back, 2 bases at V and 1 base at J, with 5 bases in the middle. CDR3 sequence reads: CASSLQANTEAFF. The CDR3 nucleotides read TGTGCCAGCAGCTTACAAGCGAACACTGAAGCTTTCTTT.

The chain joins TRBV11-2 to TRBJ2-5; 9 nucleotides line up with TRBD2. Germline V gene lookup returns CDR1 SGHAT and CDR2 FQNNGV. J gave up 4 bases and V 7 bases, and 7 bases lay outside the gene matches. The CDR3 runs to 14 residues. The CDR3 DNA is TGTGCCAGCACCGAGCGGGGGGTAGGAGAGACCCAGTACTTC. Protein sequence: CASTERGVGETQYF.

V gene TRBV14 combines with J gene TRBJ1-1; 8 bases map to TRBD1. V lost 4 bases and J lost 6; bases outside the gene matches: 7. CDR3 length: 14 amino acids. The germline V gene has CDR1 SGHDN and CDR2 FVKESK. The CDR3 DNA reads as TGTGCCAGCAGCCTCGGACAGGGATATTCTGAAGCTTTCTTT. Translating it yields CASSLGQGYSEAFF.

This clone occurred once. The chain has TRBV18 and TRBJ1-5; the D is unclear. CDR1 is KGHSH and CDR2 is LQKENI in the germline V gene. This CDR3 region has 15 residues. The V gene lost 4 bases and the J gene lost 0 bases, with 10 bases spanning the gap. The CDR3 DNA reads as TGTGCCAGCTCACTAGACATCATTAGCAATCAGCCCCAGCATTTT. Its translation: CASSLDIISNQPQHF.

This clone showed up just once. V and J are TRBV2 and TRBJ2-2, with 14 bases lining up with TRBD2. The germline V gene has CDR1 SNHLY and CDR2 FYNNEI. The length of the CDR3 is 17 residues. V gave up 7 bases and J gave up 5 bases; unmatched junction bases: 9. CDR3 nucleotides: TGTGCCAGCACCCCGACTAGCGGGGGGGCCGGGACCGGGGAGCTGTTTTTT. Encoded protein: CASTPTSGGAGTGELFF.

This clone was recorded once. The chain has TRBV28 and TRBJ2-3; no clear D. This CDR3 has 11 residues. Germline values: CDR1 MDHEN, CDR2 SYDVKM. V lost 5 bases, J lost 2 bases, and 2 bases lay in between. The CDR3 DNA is TGTGCCAGCAGTCTCACAGATACGCAGTATTTT. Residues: CASSLTDTQYF.

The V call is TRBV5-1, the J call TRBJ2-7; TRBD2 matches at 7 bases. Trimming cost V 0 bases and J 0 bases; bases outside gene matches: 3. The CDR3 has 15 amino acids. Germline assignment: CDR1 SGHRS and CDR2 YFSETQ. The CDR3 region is CASSLEGGGSYEQYF. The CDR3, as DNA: TGCGCCAGCAGCTTGGAGGGCGGGGGCTCCTACGAGCAGTACTTC.

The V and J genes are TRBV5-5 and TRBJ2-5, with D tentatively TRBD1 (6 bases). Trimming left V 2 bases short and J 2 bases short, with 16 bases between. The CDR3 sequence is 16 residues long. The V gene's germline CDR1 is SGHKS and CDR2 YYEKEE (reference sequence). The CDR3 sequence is CASSLFLRGQQETQYF. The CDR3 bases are TGTGCCAGCAGCTTATTTCTCAGGGGTCAGCAAGAGACCCAGTACTTC. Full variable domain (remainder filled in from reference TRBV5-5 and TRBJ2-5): DAGVTQSPTHLIKTRGQQVTLRCSPISGHKSVSWYQQVLGQGPQFIFQYYEKEERGRGNFPDRFSARQFPNYSSELNVNALLLGDSALYLCASSLFLRGQQETQYFGPGTRLLVL.